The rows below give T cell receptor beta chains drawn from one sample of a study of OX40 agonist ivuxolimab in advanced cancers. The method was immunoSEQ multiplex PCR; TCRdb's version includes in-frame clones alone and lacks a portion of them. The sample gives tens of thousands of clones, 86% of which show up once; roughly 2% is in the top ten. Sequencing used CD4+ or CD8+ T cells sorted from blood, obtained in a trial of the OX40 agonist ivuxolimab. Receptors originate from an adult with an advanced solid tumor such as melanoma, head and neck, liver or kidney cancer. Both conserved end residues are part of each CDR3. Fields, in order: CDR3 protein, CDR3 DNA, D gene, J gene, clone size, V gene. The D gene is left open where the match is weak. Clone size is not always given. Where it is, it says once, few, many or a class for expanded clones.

CASSYHRVNRYEQYF TGTGCCAGCAGCTATCACAGGGTCAACAGGTACGAGCAGTACTTC - TRBJ2-7 few TRBV5-8
CASSTRDRSYGYTF TGTGCCAGTAGTACAAGGGACAGATCATATGGCTACACCTTC TRBD1 TRBJ1-2 - TRBV19
CASSVTNSPLHF TGTGCCAGCAGCGTGACAAATTCACCCCTCCACTTT - TRBJ1-6 - TRBV2
CASSVAVQETQYF TGTGCCAGCAGCGTAGCTGTCCAAGAGACCCAGTACTTC - TRBJ2-5 - TRBV9
CAISPEGGASRQPQHF TGTGCCATCAGCCCCGAAGGGGGCGCTTCAAGACAGCCCCAGCATTTT TRBD1 TRBJ1-5 - TRBV10-3
CASSRDSASYNEQFF TGTGCCAGCAGCCGGGACTCCGCCTCCTACAATGAGCAGTTCTTC - TRBJ2-1 - TRBV5-5
CASSLRSGEETQYF TGTGCCAGCAGTCTCAGGTCTGGAGAGGAGACCCAGTACTTC - TRBJ2-5 - TRBV6-5
CASSPSGLAQQETQYF TGCGCCAGCAGCCCCTCCGGACTAGCGCAGCAAGAGACCCAGTACTTC TRBD2 TRBJ2-5 - TRBV5-1
CASSLNGRGGTDTQYF TGTGCCAGCAGCTTAAATGGAAGGGGGGGCACAGATACGCAGTATTTT - TRBJ2-3 once TRBV7-6
CASRQTGTSYEAFF TGCGCCAGCAGACAGACCGGGACAAGTTATGAAGCTTTCTTT - TRBJ1-1 - TRBV4-1
CASSSGTSGGLETQYF TGTGCCAGCAGCTCAGGGACTAGCGGGGGGCTCGAGACCCAGTACTTC TRBD2 TRBJ2-5 few TRBV9
CASSLRDREDYGYTF TGTGCCAGCAGCTTGAGGGACAGGGAGGACTATGGCTACACCTTC TRBD1 TRBJ1-2 few TRBV5-5
CASSKGRETDTQYF TGTGCCAGCAGTAAGGGACGGGAAACAGATACGCAGTATTTT - TRBJ2-3 - TRBV6-5
CASSAQIMNTEAFF TGTGCCAGCAGCGCACAGATCATGAACACTGAAGCTTTCTTT - TRBJ1-1 - TRBV6-6
CASSFDTASEADTQYF TGTGCCAGCAGCTTTGATACGGCTAGCGAAGCAGATACGCAGTATTTT - TRBJ2-3 - TRBV5-8
CASSRLARGTGYTF TGTGCCAGCAGCCGACTAGCCAGGGGAACTGGCTACACCTTC - TRBJ1-2 once TRBV14
CASSLTAYGYTF TGTGCCAGCAGCTTAACAGCCTATGGCTACACCTTC - TRBJ1-2 - TRBV7-9
CASSPVGRGGRYEQFF TGTGCCAGCAGCCCCGTTGGGCGGGGGGGTAGGTATGAGCAGTTCTTC TRBD2 TRBJ2-1 - TRBV5-6
CASSLTGAPSNQPQHF TGTGCCAGTAGTCTTACAGGGGCGCCTAGCAATCAGCCCCAGCATTTT TRBD1 TRBJ1-5 - TRBV19
CASSLEGSYSPLHF TGCGCCAGCAGCTTGGAAGGGTCCTATTCACCCCTCCACTTT - TRBJ1-6 - TRBV5-1
CASSVQGGRGNEQFF TGTGCCAGCAGCGTACAAGGCGGGAGAGGCAATGAGCAGTTCTTC TRBD2 TRBJ2-1 - TRBV9
CAISRTAGGYEQYF TGTGCCATCAGCAGGACAGCGGGAGGCTACGAGCAGTACTTC TRBD2 TRBJ2-7 - TRBV10-3
CASSLARGLGGQFF TGTGCCAGCAGCTTAGCACGGGGACTAGGTGGGCAGTTCTTC TRBD2 TRBJ2-1 - TRBV7-2
CASSAGLAGAGETQYF TGCGCCAGCAGCGCGGGACTAGCGGGGGCCGGGGAGACCCAGTACTTC TRBD2 TRBJ2-5 once TRBV5-1
CASSLQGFAGTDTQYF TGTGCCAGCTCACTCCAAGGGTTTGCGGGGACAGATACGCAGTATTTT - TRBJ2-3 - TRBV18
CASSYSGGEETQYF TGTGCCAGCAGTTACTCGGGGGGGGAAGAGACCCAGTACTTC TRBD2 TRBJ2-5 - TRBV6-5
CASSQGYARGPNIQYF TGCGCCAGCAGCCAAGGGTACGCGAGGGGGCCGAACATTCAGTACTTC TRBD1 TRBJ2-4 few TRBV4-1
CASSLDRGWGYGYTF TGCGCCAGCAGCCTTGACAGGGGATGGGGCTATGGCTACACCTTC TRBD1 TRBJ1-2 few TRBV4-3
CARSERDLDRGNQPQHF TGTGCCAGAAGCGAGAGAGATTTGGACAGGGGCAATCAGCCCCAGCATTTT TRBD1 TRBJ1-5 - TRBV5-3
CASSRDRNSGNTIYF TGCGCCAGCAGCCGAGACCGAAACTCTGGAAACACCATATATTTT - TRBJ1-3 - TRBV4-1
CASNQKVFGFTDTQYF TGTGCCAGCAACCAAAAGGTCTTTGGGTTCACAGATACGCAGTATTTT - TRBJ2-3 - TRBV13
CSVIQGAGPSVGELFF TGCAGCGTTATCCAGGGGGCAGGTCCATCCGTGGGGGAGCTGTTTTTT TRBD1 TRBJ2-2 - TRBV29-1
CASSGGPSAKNIQYF TGTGCCAGCTCTGGTGGGCCTTCAGCCAAAAACATTCAGTACTTC - TRBJ2-4 - TRBV9
CASIGSGGTSSYNEQFF TGTGCCAGCATCGGCTCGGGGGGGACGAGCTCCTACAATGAGCAGTTCTTC TRBD2 TRBJ2-1 - TRBV28
CASSLVDRGGETQYF TGTGCCAGCAGTTTGGTAGACAGGGGAGGAGAGACCCAGTACTTC TRBD1 TRBJ2-5 - TRBV28
CASSTKGRAPYNEQFF TGTGCCAGCAGCACCAAGGGGAGGGCCCCCTACAATGAGCAGTTCTTC TRBD2 TRBJ2-1 few TRBV7-9
CASRGDGNTGELFF TGTGCCAGCAGAGGGGACGGGAACACCGGGGAGCTGTTTTTT - TRBJ2-2 - TRBV28
CASSGRTGDTGELFF TGTGCCAGCAGCGGGCGGACAGGGGACACCGGGGAGCTGTTTTTT TRBD1 TRBJ2-2 few TRBV7-9
CASSLTGGSMNSPLHF TGTGCCAGTAGTCTTACAGGAGGTTCGATGAATTCACCCCTCCACTTT - TRBJ1-6 - TRBV19
CASSLDRLNEQFF TGTGCCAGCAGCTTAGATCGGCTAAATGAGCAGTTCTTC - TRBJ2-1 - TRBV11-2
CASSSGQREAFF TGTGCCAGCAGCTCCGGACAGCGTGAAGCTTTCTTT - TRBJ1-1 - TRBV7-9
CATGGGQINQPQHF TGCGCCACCGGAGGCGGGCAGATCAATCAGCCCCAGCATTTT - TRBJ1-5 - TRBV10-2
CASSSSPGTNQPQHF TGTGCCAGCAGCTCGAGCCCCGGGACTAATCAGCCCCAGCATTTT - TRBJ1-5 few TRBV2
CASSREGFNQPQHF TGTGCCAGCAGCAGGGAGGGCTTTAATCAGCCCCAGCATTTT - TRBJ1-5 - TRBV6-1
CASSRVRGETQYF TGTGCCAGCAGCCGGGTGAGGGGAGAGACCCAGTACTTC - TRBJ2-5 - TRBV6-5
CASRHQGSGPQHF TGTGCCAGCCGTCACCAGGGGAGTGGGCCCCAGCATTTT - TRBJ1-5 - TRBV27
CAISDPGRQPQHF TGTGCCATCAGTGACCCGGGACGACAGCCCCAGCATTTT - TRBJ1-5 - TRBV10-3
CSASLAGVGDEQFF TGCAGCGCCTCACTAGCGGGAGTAGGAGATGAGCAGTTCTTC TRBD2 TRBJ2-1 - TRBV29-1
CASSGRGGRLSGNTIYF TGTGCCAGCAGCGGAAGAGGGGGAAGGCTGTCTGGAAACACCATATATTTT - TRBJ1-3 - TRBV9
CASSPLGTENTGELFF TGTGCCAGCAGCCCCCTCGGGACGGAGAACACCGGGGAGCTGTTTTTT - TRBJ2-2 once TRBV11-3
CASSLQGYEQYF TGCGCCAGCAGCCTACAGGGATACGAGCAGTACTTC - TRBJ2-7 - TRBV5-1
CASTTLVTSYWAFF TGTGCCAGCACCACCTTAGTGACTTCATACTGGGCTTTCTTT - TRBJ1-1 - TRBV19
CASSLNGAPQHF TGTGCCAGCAGTTTAAATGGTGCGCCCCAGCATTTT - TRBJ1-5 - TRBV28
CASVRGAKDWRTQYF TGTGCCAGCGTTCGGGGGGCAAAAGACTGGAGGACGCAGTATTTT - TRBJ2-3 few TRBV7-9
CASSIKVRAAEAFF TGTGCCAGTAGTATTAAAGTGCGGGCAGCTGAAGCTTTCTTT - TRBJ1-1 - TRBV19